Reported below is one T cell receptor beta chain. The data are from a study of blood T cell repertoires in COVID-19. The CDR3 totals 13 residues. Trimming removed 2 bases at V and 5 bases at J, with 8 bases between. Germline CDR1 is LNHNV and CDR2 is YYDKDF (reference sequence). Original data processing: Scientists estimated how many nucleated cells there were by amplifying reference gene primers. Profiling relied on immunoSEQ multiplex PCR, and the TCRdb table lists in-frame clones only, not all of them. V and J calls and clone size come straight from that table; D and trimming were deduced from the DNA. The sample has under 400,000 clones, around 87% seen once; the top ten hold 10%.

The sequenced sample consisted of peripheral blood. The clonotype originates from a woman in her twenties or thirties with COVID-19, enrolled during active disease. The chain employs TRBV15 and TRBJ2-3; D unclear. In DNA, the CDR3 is TGTGCCACCAGCAGACAATCAATAGATACGCAGTATTTT. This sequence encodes CATSRQSIDTQYF.